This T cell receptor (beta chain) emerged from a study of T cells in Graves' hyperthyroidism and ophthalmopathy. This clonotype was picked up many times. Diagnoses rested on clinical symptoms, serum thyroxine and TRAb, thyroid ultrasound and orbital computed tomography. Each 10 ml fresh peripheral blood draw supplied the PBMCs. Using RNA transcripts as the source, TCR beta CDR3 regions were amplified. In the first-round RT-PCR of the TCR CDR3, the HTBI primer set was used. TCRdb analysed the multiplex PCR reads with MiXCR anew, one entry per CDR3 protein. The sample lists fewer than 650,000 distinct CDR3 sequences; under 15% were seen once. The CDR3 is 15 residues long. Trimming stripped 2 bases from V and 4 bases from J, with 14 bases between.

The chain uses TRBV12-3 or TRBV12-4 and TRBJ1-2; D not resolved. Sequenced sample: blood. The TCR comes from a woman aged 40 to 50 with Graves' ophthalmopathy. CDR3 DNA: TGTGCCAGCAGTTTACCGGCAGGCCGACCCTATGGCTACACCTTC. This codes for CASSLPAGRPYGYTF.